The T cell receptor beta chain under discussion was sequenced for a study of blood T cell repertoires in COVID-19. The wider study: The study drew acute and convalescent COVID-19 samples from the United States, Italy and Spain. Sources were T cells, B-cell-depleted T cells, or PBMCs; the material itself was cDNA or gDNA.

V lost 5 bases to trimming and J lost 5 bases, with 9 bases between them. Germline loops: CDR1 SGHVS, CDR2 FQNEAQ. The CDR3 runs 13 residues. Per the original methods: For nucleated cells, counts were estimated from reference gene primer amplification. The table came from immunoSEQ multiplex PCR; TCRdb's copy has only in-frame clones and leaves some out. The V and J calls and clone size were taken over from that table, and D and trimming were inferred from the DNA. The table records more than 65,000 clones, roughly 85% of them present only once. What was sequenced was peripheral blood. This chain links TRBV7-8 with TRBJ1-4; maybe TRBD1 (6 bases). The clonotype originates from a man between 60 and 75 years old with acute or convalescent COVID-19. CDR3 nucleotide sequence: TGTGCCAGCAGCCCTACAGGGAATGAAAAACTGTTTTTT. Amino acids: CASSPTGNEKLFF. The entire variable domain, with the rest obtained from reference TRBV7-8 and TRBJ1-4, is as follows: GAGVSQSPRYKVAKRGQDVALRCDPISGHVSLFWYQQALGQGPEFLTYFQNEAQLDKSGLPSDRFFAERPEGSVSTLKIQRTQQEDSAVYLCASSPTGNEKLFFGSGTQLSVL.